The 3 T cell receptor beta chains presented below share a single source sample, sequenced in a study of early T cells in non-severe SARS-CoV-2 infection. Using its own MiXCR run on the 5' RACE reads, TCRdb lists one record per CDR3 protein. The sample has roughly 51,000 distinct CDR3 sequences, 5.5% to 7.5% seen once. The sample comprised whole blood. All receptors derive from an adult who was a healthcare worker with PCR-confirmed SARS-CoV-2 infection or an uninfected control (not recorded which).

The sample holds a few counts of this clonotype. This chain connects TRBV20-1 to TRBJ1-2; 7 nucleotides match TRBD1. The trim removed 0 bases at V and 0 bases at J, leaving 7 bases unmatched. Per germline, CDR1 DFQATT and CDR2 SNEGSKA (reference sequence). CDR3 length equals 16 residues. CDR3: CSARDTGQSANYGYTF. In DNA form, the CDR3 reads TGCAGTGCTAGAGATACGGGACAGAGCGCTAACTATGGCTACACCTTC.

The chain couples TRBV27 to TRBJ2-3; TRBD2 matches 12 bases. Per germline, CDR1 MNHEY and CDR2 SMNVEV (reference sequence). The CDR3 has 16 amino acids. J was trimmed by 4 bases and V by 4 bases; bases with no gene match: 6. The CDR3 spells CASSSATSGGSDTQYF. CDR3 bases: TGTGCCAGCAGTTCGGCGACTAGCGGGGGTTCAGATACGCAGTATTTT.

V gene TRBV7-9 combines with J gene TRBJ2-7; 7 bases align to TRBD1. Germline-derived CDR1 and CDR2 are SEHNR and FQNEAQ (reference sequence). The CDR3 has 16 amino acids. Losses at the gene ends were 5 bases for V and 7 bases for J; bases not matched to a gene: 17. CDR3 loop: CASSPQTYTGVWEQYF. DNA for the CDR3: TGTGCCAGCAGCCCGCAAACATACACAGGGGTTTGGGAGCAGTACTTC. The whole variable domain, remainder taken from reference TRBV7-9 and TRBJ2-7, is DTGVSQNPRHKITKRGQNVTFRCDPISEHNRLYWYRQTLGQGPEFLTYFQNEAQLEKSRLLSDRFSAERPKGSFSTLEIQRTEQGDSAMYLCASSPQTYTGVWEQYFGPGTRLTVT.